These 5 T cell receptor beta chains share one sample of origin, sequenced in a study of OX40 agonist ivuxolimab in advanced cancers. Sequenced by immunoSEQ multiplex PCR; TCRdb stores in-frame clones only, minus some. This table has more than 60,000 clones, 86% appearing once. This material consisted of CD4+ or CD8+ T cells sorted from blood, taken in a trial of the OX40 agonist ivuxolimab. These receptors originate from an adult with an advanced solid tumor such as melanoma, head and neck, liver or kidney cancer.

The chain recombines TRBV19 with TRBJ2-6, with 9 bases matching TRBD1. Germline V gene lookup returns CDR1 LNHDA and CDR2 SQIVND (reference sequence). V gave up 3 bases and J gave up 1 base; unmatched junction bases: 7. The CDR3 has 18 amino acids. The CDR3 region has the DNA TGTGCCAGTAGTATCCGGGACAGGGCTTGGTCTGGGGCCAACGTCCTGACTTTC. Its protein product is CASSIRDRAWSGANVLTF.

The chain joins TRBV5-6 to TRBJ1-2, with D possibly TRBD1 on 6 matching bases. In germline, CDR1 is SGHDT, CDR2 YYEEEE. V lost 4 bases and J lost 4, with 11 bases in between. This CDR3 has 13 amino acids. CDR3 residues: CASSRDTIYGYTF. Written as DNA, the CDR3 is TGTGCCAGCAGCCGGGACACTATCTATGGCTACACCTTC.

The sample holds one count of this clone. This rearrangement joins TRBV19 to TRBJ1-1, with D perhaps TRBD1 (6 bases). Trimming removed 6 bases at V and 3 bases at J, with 11 bases between. This CDR3 is built from 13 residues. Germline CDR1 LNHDA, CDR2 SQIVND (reference sequence). The CDR3 loop is CASSIDRYTEAFF. In DNA form, the CDR3 reads TGTGCCAGTAGCATCGACAGGTACACTGAAGCTTTCTTT.

The chain couples TRBV19 to TRBJ2-7, with D tentatively TRBD1 or TRBD2 (5 bases each). There are 12 residues in the CDR3. Germline loops: CDR1 LNHDA, CDR2 SQIVND (reference sequence). Trimming took off 3 bases at V and 7 bases at J, with 10 bases between the two ends. In DNA form, the CDR3 reads TGTGCCAGTAGTATGCAGGGCGGGGAGCAGTACTTC. Protein product: CASSMQGGEQYF.

This clone was seen once. In DNA, the CDR3 is TGCGCCAGCAAAGCAGGGGGCTCCATCACTGAAGCTTTCTTT. Translating gives CASKAGGSITEAFF. The chain combines TRBV5-1 with TRBJ1-1; 8 bases are a match to TRBD1. Trimming removed 6 bases from V and 4 bases from J; junction bases left unmatched: 8. This CDR3 has 14 residues. The germline CDR1 and CDR2 sequences are SGHRS and YFSETQ.